The 2 T cell receptor beta chains reported below all come from one sample, sequenced in a study of T cells in Graves' hyperthyroidism and ophthalmopathy. Amplified TCR beta CDR3 regions derived from RNA transcripts. In the first-round RT-PCR of the TCR CDR3, the HTBI primer set was used. TCRdb processed the multiplex PCR reads anew with MiXCR; each CDR3 protein has one entry. This sample has some 560,000 distinct CDR3 sequences, with 11% to 15% found just once. The sequenced sample was blood. These receptors all come from a woman aged 40 to 49 with Graves' hyperthyroidism.

This clonotype was picked up many times. The V gene is TRBV6-1, the J gene TRBJ2-1, with unresolved D. Trimming took off 8 bases at V and 3 bases at J, with 14 bases between the two ends. The CDR3 is 14 residues long. Germline V gene lookup returns CDR1 MNHNS and CDR2 SASEGT. The CDR3 region is CASALWNRYNEQFF. CDR3 coding DNA: TGTGCCAGCGCGTTGTGGAACCGCTACAATGAGCAGTTCTTC.

This clonotype appeared many times. V is TRBV7-8 and J is TRBJ2-1; 10 bases agree with TRBD1. Trimming took 5 bases from V and 6 from J; bases not matched to a gene: 4. Germline lookup yields CDR1 SGHVS and CDR2 FQNEAQ. The CDR3 loop spans 14 amino acids. CDR3 region: CASSTRTGGNEQFF. Here the CDR3 DNA reads TGTGCCAGCAGCACCCGGACAGGGGGCAATGAGCAGTTCTTC.